This is a list of T cell receptor beta chains from one sample in a study of T cell repertoires in cytomegalovirus infection. MiXCR was run by TCRdb on the reads, yielding one entry per CDR3 protein. The data hold hundreds of thousands of distinct CDR3 sequences, with 25% to 30% observed a single time. These TCRs are of unknown antigen specificity. Sequencing used cultured PBMCs, obtained from culture after CMV antigen stimulation. The origin of the receptors is a human donor in good health (CMV status not recorded). Some clones in this sample may be carry-over from other donors' samples. Both conserved end residues are part of each CDR3. A D gene is named only where the DNA matches it firmly. A clone size is listed for some rows: how often the clone was seen (once, few, many), or a class if it is expanded.

V gene	D gene	J gene	clone size	CDR3 protein	CDR3 DNA
TRBV7-6	-	TRBJ1-1	-	CASSLQDAFF	TGTGCCAGCAGCTTACAGGACGCTTTCTTT
TRBV2	TRBD1	TRBJ2-5	-	CASVLTGQRQETQYF	TGTGCCAGCGTATTAACGGGACAGAGACAAGAGACCCAGTACTTC
TRBV5-1	-	TRBJ1-6	few	CASSLAGSDSPLHF	TGCGCCAGCAGCTTGGCAGGGTCGGATTCACCCCTCCACTTT
TRBV5-1	TRBD1	TRBJ2-3	-	CASSLRDRTTDTQYF	TGCGCCAGCAGCTTACGGGACAGGACCACAGATACGCAGTATTTT
TRBV7-9	TRBD1	TRBJ2-4	many	CASSLGTGERRNIQYF	TGTGCCAGCAGCTTAGGTACAGGGGAGCGTAGAAACATTCAGTACTTC
TRBV7-2	TRBD1	TRBJ2-7	few	CASSSGQVGYEQYF	TGTGCCAGCAGCTCCGGACAGGTCGGCTACGAGCAGTACTTC
TRBV12-3/TRBV12-4	-	TRBJ2-7	few	CASSSNGYEQYF	TGTGCCAGCAGTTCGAATGGGTACGAGCAGTACTTC
TRBV5-6	-	TRBJ1-4	-	CASSLAGLRNEKLFF	TGTGCCAGCAGCTTGGCGGGGCTTCGAAATGAAAAACTGTTTTTT
TRBV11-2	-	TRBJ2-7	-	CASSLEAGPYEQYF	TGTGCCAGCAGCTTAGAGGCGGGGCCCTACGAGCAGTACTTC
TRBV12-3/TRBV12-4	-	TRBJ1-1	-	CASSHRLNTEAFF	TGTGCCAGCAGTCACCGGTTGAACACTGAAGCTTTCTTT
TRBV18	TRBD2	TRBJ2-3	few	CASSPSPGTSGPDTQYF	TGTGCCAGCTCACCATCTCCGGGGACTAGCGGACCAGATACGCAGTATTTT
TRBV27	TRBD2	TRBJ2-5	-	CASTPRGGQETQYF	TGTGCCAGCACTCCGCGGGGGGGACAAGAGACCCAGTACTTC
TRBV7-3	-	TRBJ2-5	many	CASSLTPGEAETQYF	TGTGCCAGCAGCTTAACCCCAGGGGAGGCAGAGACCCAGTACTTC
TRBV10-3	TRBD2	TRBJ2-5	once	CAIRAGTASGSIYETQYF	TGTGCCATCAGAGCCGGGACAGCTAGCGGGAGTATCTACGAGACCCAGTACTTC
TRBV7-6	-	TRBJ1-1	few	CASSSLAGVIAFF	TGTGCCAGCAGCTCCCTCGCAGGGGTAATAGCTTTCTTT
TRBV7-2	-	TRBJ1-1	many	CASRAQNTEAFF	TGTGCCAGCAGAGCCCAGAACACTGAAGCTTTCTTT
TRBV10-3	-	TRBJ2-7	-	CAISETEPYEQYF	TGTGCCATCAGTGAAACGGAGCCCTACGAGCAGTACTTC
TRBV10-2	-	TRBJ1-1	-	CASTGLSAYTEAFF	TGCGCCAGCACAGGTCTCAGTGCTTACACTGAAGCTTTCTTT
TRBV20-1	-	TRBJ1-5	few	CSARGQDTNPQHF	TGCAGTGCTAGGGGTCAGGATACTAACCCCCAGCATTTT
TRBV12-3/TRBV12-4	-	TRBJ1-3	once	CASSKGGTGNTIYF	TGTGCCAGCAGTAAGGGGGGAACTGGAAACACCATATATTTT
TRBV20-1	TRBD2	TRBJ2-3	-	CSALGLAGGTDTQYF	TGCAGTGCCCTGGGACTAGCGGGGGGCACAGATACGCAGTATTTT
TRBV7-2	TRBD2	TRBJ2-7	many	CASSLEAGLVPREQYF	TGTGCCAGCAGCTTGGAGGCGGGACTAGTGCCTCGCGAGCAGTACTTC
TRBV12-3/TRBV12-4	-	TRBJ1-5	many	CASSSEDQPQHF	TGTGCCAGCAGTTCAGAGGATCAGCCCCAGCATTTT
TRBV7-6	-	TRBJ1-1	-	CASSLEGTVNTEAFF	TGTGCCAGCAGCTTAGAGGGGACGGTGAACACTGAAGCTTTCTTT
TRBV7-2	-	TRBJ2-7	-	CASSLGPSREQYF	TGTGCCAGCAGCTTGGGCCCCTCGCGGGAGCAGTACTTC
TRBV10-3	TRBD1	TRBJ2-7	-	CAIRGGQLDYEQYF	TGTGCCATCAGAGGGGGACAGCTTGACTACGAGCAGTACTTC
TRBV24-1	TRBD2	TRBJ2-3	-	CATSWGSGKITDTQYF	TGTGCCACCAGCTGGGGGAGCGGGAAGATCACAGATACGCAGTATTTT
TRBV7-6	-	TRBJ1-4	-	CASSFSGGEKLFF	TGTGCCAGCAGCTTTAGCGGGGGCGAAAAACTGTTTTTT
TRBV30	-	TRBJ1-1	few	CAWSPGDSTEAFF	TGTGCCTGGAGCCCAGGCGACAGCACTGAAGCTTTCTTT
TRBV20-1	TRBD2	TRBJ2-1	-	CSASPPAGTSGRAGYNEQFF	TGCAGTGCTAGTCCCCCTGCCGGGACTAGCGGGAGGGCCGGGTACAATGAGCAGTTCTTC
TRBV29-1	-	TRBJ2-5	-	CSVDDSYF	TGCAGCGTTGACGACTCGTACTTC
TRBV12-3/TRBV12-4	TRBD1	TRBJ1-5	few	CASSPSLDRGDSNQPQHF	TGTGCCAGCAGTCCCTCCCTAGACAGGGGCGACAGCAATCAGCCCCAGCATTTT
TRBV7-8	-	TRBJ2-3	many	CASSSWTDSTDTQYF	TGTGCCAGCAGCTCATGGACAGATAGCACAGATACGCAGTATTTT
TRBV7-7	-	TRBJ2-7	few	CASSLQLAYEQYF	TGTGCTAGCAGCTTACAACTAGCTTACGAGCAGTACTTC
TRBV7-9	-	TRBJ1-2	-	CASSPSGGGRVHGYTF	TGTGCCAGCAGCCCTAGCGGAGGGGGGCGAGTTCATGGCTACACCTTC
TRBV6-1	-	TRBJ2-1	many	CASSEADYLHEQFF	TGTGCCAGCAGTGAAGCTGACTACCTTCATGAGCAGTTCTTC
TRBV7-2	TRBD2	TRBJ2-3	-	CASTWSSGSADTQYF	TGTGCCAGCACTTGGTCTAGCGGGAGTGCAGATACGCAGTATTTT
TRBV6-5	-	TRBJ2-5	-	CASSPPEGPQYF	TGTGCCAGCAGCCCTCCGGAAGGGCCCCAGTACTTC
TRBV7-6	-	TRBJ1-1	many	CASSLGGDEAFF	TGTGCCAGCAGCTTAGGAGGGGATGAAGCTTTCTTT
TRBV28	-	TRBJ1-5	-	CASSKAQPQHF	TGTGCCAGCAGTAAGGCTCAGCCCCAGCATTTT
TRBV27	TRBD2	TRBJ2-7	-	CASSLAGREQYF	TGTGCCAGCAGCCTAGCGGGGCGGGAGCAGTACTTC
TRBV20-1	TRBD1	TRBJ1-2	-	CSADSDRGIYGYTF	TGCAGTGCAGATTCGGACAGGGGAATTTATGGCTACACCTTC
TRBV12-3/TRBV12-4	TRBD2	TRBJ2-2	-	CASRPSYRGETGELFF	TGTGCCAGCAGACCCAGTTACCGGGGGGAAACCGGGGAGCTGTTTTTT
TRBV6-1	-	TRBJ1-2	-	CASTDGGGDRGYTF	TGTGCCAGCACCGACGGGGGGGGGGATCGCGGCTACACCTTC
TRBV5-4	-	TRBJ2-4	-	CASSLELQADIQYF	TGTGCCAGCAGCTTGGAACTTCAAGCTGACATTCAGTACTTC
TRBV4-1	-	TRBJ1-4	-	CASSPPQEKLFF	TGCGCCAGCAGCCCACCTCAGGAAAAGCTGTTTTTT
TRBV12-3/TRBV12-4	-	TRBJ1-5	many	CASSLAQNQPQHF	TGCGCCAGCAGCTTGGCACAAAATCAGCCCCAGCATTTT
TRBV6-1	-	TRBJ2-6	-	CASSEILANVLTF	TGTGCCAGCAGTGAAATCTTGGCCAACGTCCTGACTTTC
TRBV7-3	-	TRBJ2-1	few	CASSLTLYNEQFF	TGTGCCAGCAGCTTAACCCTCTACAATGAGCAGTTCTTC
TRBV6-6	TRBD1	TRBJ1-2	-	CATHFLSGTGRIGYTF	TGTGCCACCCACTTCTTGAGCGGGACAGGGAGGATTGGCTACACCTTC
TRBV6-1	-	TRBJ2-1	-	CASRRTADFEQFF	TGTGCCAGCAGAAGGACAGCTGATTTTGAGCAGTTCTTC
TRBV19	-	TRBJ1-1	-	CASSTLGANPEAFF	TGTGCCAGTAGTACCCTTGGGGCTAACCCTGAAGCTTTCTTT
TRBV10-3	-	TRBJ2-5	-	CATRVAAQETQYF	TGTGCCACCCGGGTGGCAGCCCAAGAGACCCAGTACTTC
TRBV7-2	TRBD1	TRBJ2-2	-	CASSLAGGQGAGNTGELFF	TGTGCCAGCAGCTTAGCGGGGGGACAGGGGGCCGGGAACACCGGGGAGCTGTTTTTT
TRBV20-1	TRBD1	TRBJ1-3	-	CSASGQKTGNTIYF	TGCAGTGCATCGGGACAGAAGACTGGAAACACCATATATTTT
TRBV7-9	-	TRBJ1-4	many	CASSFTLLTGPATNEKLFF	TGTGCCAGCAGCTTCACACTGCTGACAGGTCCCGCAACTAATGAAAAACTGTTTTTT
TRBV7-8	TRBD2	TRBJ2-1	few	CASSLPPGTSENNEQFF	TGTGCCAGCAGCTTGCCTCCCGGGACTAGCGAAAACAATGAGCAGTTCTTC
TRBV7-6	-	TRBJ2-5	-	CASSLGWAGIQETQYF	TGTGCCAGCAGCTTGGGTTGGGCGGGAATACAAGAGACCCAGTACTTC
TRBV12-3/TRBV12-4	-	TRBJ2-3	-	CASSFRSGRSTDMQYF	TGTGCCAGCAGTTTTCGGAGCGGGCGTAGCACAGATATGCAGTATTTT
TRBV7-6	-	TRBJ2-3	few	CASSLIKRSSTDTQYF	TGTGCCAGCAGCTTAATCAAGCGGTCTAGCACAGATACGCAGTATTTT